The 27 T cell receptor beta chains listed next were all sequenced from one sample in a study of PD-L1 blockade in urothelial cancer. The table came from immunoSEQ multiplex PCR; TCRdb's copy has only in-frame clones and leaves some out. Among tens of thousands of clones listed, about nine tenths were seen once. Noted time point: pretreatment peripheral blood. The source material was PBMCs, sampled around atezolizumab (anti-PD-L1) treatment. The receptors derive from a man between 70 and 80 years old with urothelial cancer.

The CDR3 sequence is CASSLFGGKNTGELFF. The DNA for the CDR3 is TGCGCCAGCAGCTTGTTTGGGGGGAAGAACACCGGGGAGCTGTTTTTT. The chain recombines TRBV5-1 with TRBJ2-2; possible D gene TRBD2, 6 bases. The V gene lost 1 base and the J gene lost 1 base, with 11 bases spanning the gap. There are 16 residues in the CDR3. In germline, CDR1 is SGHRS, CDR2 YFSETQ.

The rearrangement links TRBV9 to TRBJ2-1; D not certain. This CDR3 contains 14 residues. Trimming took 4 bases from V and 0 from J, leaving 8 bases between them. Germline V gives CDR1 SGDLS, CDR2 YYNGEE. The DNA for the CDR3 is TGTGCCAGCAGCCCCCTGGCCTCCTACAATGAGCAGTTCTTC. Translating gives CASSPLASYNEQFF.

This sequence joins TRBV6-5 and TRBJ2-1; a weak D match, TRBD1 (5 bases). The CDR3 extends over 13 amino acids. Germline lookup yields CDR1 MNHEY and CDR2 SVGAGI. Trimming removed 7 bases from V and 6 bases from J, with 13 bases in between. Here the CDR3 DNA reads TGTGCCAGCACTGGGATGACAGCCAATGAGCAGTTCTTC. Protein: CASTGMTANEQFF.

Turning to this clone: The same CDR3 also results from other DNA sequences found in this sample. The chain has TRBV10-2 and TRBJ2-5; tentative D call: TRBD1 (5 bases). The V end was cut by 4 bases, the J end by 3 bases, with 6 bases between. Germline loops: CDR1 WSHSY, CDR2 SAAADI. The CDR3 spans 12 residues. In DNA, the CDR3 is TGCGCCAGCAGTGTGACAGAAGAGACCCAGTACTTC. Protein: CASSVTEETQYF.

The V and J genes are TRBV6-5 and TRBJ2-7; TRBD1 might be the D (5 bases). CDR3 length: 12 amino acids. V lost 7 bases, J lost 0 bases, and 7 bases lay in between. Germline values: CDR1 MNHEY, CDR2 SVGAGI. CDR3 in DNA: TGTGCCAGCAAAGGGGTCTCCTACGAGCAGTACTTC. This codes for CASKGVSYEQYF.

V and J are TRBV5-1 and TRBJ2-5, with TRBD1 identical over 9 bases. V was clipped by 2 bases and J by 5 bases; unmatched bases: 4. The CDR3 extends over 14 amino acids. Germline V lookup: CDR1 SGHRS, CDR2 YFSETQ. The CDR3 nucleotides are TGCGCCAGCAGCTTAGGGACAGGGCGGGAGACCCAGTACTTC. Translated, it gives CASSLGTGRETQYF.

The chain couples TRBV7-2 to TRBJ2-2, with 13 bases identical to TRBD2. This CDR3 contains 19 residues. Germline V gene lookup returns CDR1 SGHTA and CDR2 FQGNSA. The junction had 5 bases not matched to a gene; V was cut back by 1 base and J by 0 bases. DNA for the CDR3: TGTGCCAGCAGCTTAGTGGAACTAGCGGGAGGGTCGAACACCGGGGAGCTGTTTTTT. Translated: CASSLVELAGGSNTGELFF.

This clone was seen only a few times. Compared with germline, one end of the junction differs, possibly owing to a read error. This sequence joins TRBV5-4 and TRBJ2-7, with 9 bases fitting TRBD1. Germline lookup yields CDR1 SGHNT and CDR2 YYREEE (reference sequence). There are 13 residues in the CDR3. The DNA of the CDR3 is TGTGCCAGCAGCTTAGACAGGGGGAGGGATCGGGACTTC. Translating it yields CASSLDRGRDRDF.

Many counts were recorded for this clone. This rearrangement joins TRBV18 to TRBJ2-1; D unresolved. The germline V and J ends were trimmed by 4 bases and 5 bases, with 6 bases remaining between them. The germline gives CDR1 KGHSH, CDR2 LQKENI. This CDR3 comprises 12 residues. CDR3 sequence: CASSHPNNEQFF. CDR3 DNA sequence: TGTGCCAGCTCACACCCTAACAATGAGCAGTTCTTC.

The chain is built from TRBV5-1 and TRBJ2-7; no reliable D call. Trimming left V 3 bases short and J 1 base short, with 8 bases between. The CDR3 totals 13 residues. Germline assignment: CDR1 SGHRS and CDR2 YFSETQ. CDR3 in DNA: TGCGCCAGCAGCTCGACTGATTCCTACGAGCAGTACTTC. Its translation: CASSSTDSYEQYF.

The chain is built from TRBV28 and TRBJ2-4; tentative D call: TRBD2 (5 bases). The CDR3 contains 13 residues. Per germline, CDR1 MDHEN and CDR2 SYDVKM. V was cut by 7 bases and J by 3 bases, with 10 bases left in between. CDR3 nucleotides: TGTGCCAGCACAAGGACTGGCAAAAACATTCAGTACTTC. Amino acids: CASTRTGKNIQYF.

The rearrangement uses TRBV7-6 and TRBJ2-7, with D perhaps TRBD2 (7 bases). The CDR3 has 15 residues. Between the trimmed V and J ends, which lost 5 bases and 2 bases, there was a span of 16 bases. Germline-derived CDR1 and CDR2 are SGHVS and FNYEAQ. The CDR3 DNA sequence: TGTGCCAGCAGCCTCGTGGGGGGGGCAACCTACGAGCAGTACTTC. This sequence encodes CASSLVGGATYEQYF.

This clone came up once. V usage is TRBV28 and J usage is TRBJ2-7; 11 bases fit TRBD2. The ends lost 4 bases at V and 6 bases at J; junction bases unmatched: 11. The CDR3 sequence is 16 residues long. Germline values: CDR1 MDHEN, CDR2 SYDVKM. CDR3 bases: TGTGCCAGCAGTTCCCCTTGGGCAGGGACTAGCGGCGAGCAGTACTTC. This encodes CASSSPWAGTSGEQYF.

This clone was recorded once. The chain has TRBV9 and TRBJ1-4, with a possible D match to TRBD1 (6 bases). CDR3 size: 17 residues. Germline loops: CDR1 SGDLS, CDR2 YYNGEE. The V end was cut by 0 bases, the J end by 0 bases, with 12 bases between. CDR3 sequence: CASSVEGESATNEKLFF. Here the CDR3 DNA reads TGTGCCAGCAGCGTAGAGGGGGAGTCGGCAACTAATGAAAAACTGTTTTTT.

This rearrangement joins TRBV5-5 to TRBJ1-1, with 8 bases identical to TRBD1. Germline CDR1 SGHKS, CDR2 YYEKEE (reference sequence). The CDR3 covers 14 residues. V shed 2 bases and J 4 bases; nucleotides not matched to a gene: 4. CDR3 sequence: CASSLADRGTEAFF. DNA for the CDR3: TGTGCCAGCAGCTTAGCAGACAGGGGCACTGAAGCTTTCTTT.

The chain links TRBV28 to TRBJ2-3; 12 bases align to TRBD2. The CDR3 is 15 amino acids. CDR1 MDHEN and CDR2 SYDVKM come from the germline V gene. Trimming cost V 5 bases and J 3 bases; bases outside gene matches: 3. The CDR3 loop reads CASSELAGGTDTQYF. CDR3 coding DNA: TGTGCCAGCAGTGAACTAGCGGGAGGAACAGATACGCAGTATTTT. Full variable domain (outside the CDR3, taken from reference TRBV28 and TRBJ2-3): DVKVTQSSRYLVKRTGEKVFLECVQDMDHENMFWYRQDPGLGLRLIYFSYDVKMKEKGDIPEGYSVSREKKERFSLILESASTNQTSMYLCASSELAGGTDTQYFGPGTRLTVL.

The V gene is TRBV27, the J gene TRBJ2-1; 12 nucleotides agree with TRBD2. The CDR3 length is 17 residues. Germline V gene lookup returns CDR1 MNHEY and CDR2 SMNVEV (reference sequence). Trimming removed 3 bases from V and 4 bases from J; junction bases left unmatched: 7. As DNA, the CDR3 is TGTGCCAGCAGTTTGAAAGGACTAGCGGGAAGGTACAATGAGCAGTTCTTC. As protein: CASSLKGLAGRYNEQFF.

The chain recombines TRBV27 with TRBJ2-2, with TRBD1 identical over 9 bases. V lost 5 bases to trimming and J lost 5 bases; unmatched junction nucleotides: 9. This CDR3 spans 16 amino acids. Germline lookup yields CDR1 MNHEY and CDR2 SMNVEV (reference sequence). As DNA, the CDR3 is TGTGCCAGCAGTCCAAGGGACAGGGTGAGGACCGGGGAGCTGTTTTTT. The encoded protein is CASSPRDRVRTGELFF.

The chain recombines TRBV18 with TRBJ1-4; D gene uncertain. This CDR3 has 13 residues. In germline, CDR1 is KGHSH, CDR2 LQKENI. V was clipped by 3 bases and J by 5 bases, with 7 bases between them. The DNA of the CDR3 is TGTGCCAGCTCACCCGGACTGAATGAAAAACTGTTTTTT. Translation: CASSPGLNEKLFF.

The chain joins TRBV28 to TRBJ1-2; D is unclear. Germline CDR1 MDHEN, CDR2 SYDVKM. Trimming pared 4 bases from V and 1 base from J, leaving 4 bases between. There are 12 residues in the CDR3. CDR3 sequence (DNA): TGTGCCAGCAGTTCTATTAACTATGGCTACACCTTC. Translating gives CASSSINYGYTF.

This rearrangement joins TRBV10-3 to TRBJ1-5, with 8 bases matching TRBD1. The V gene's germline CDR1 is ENHRY and CDR2 SYGVKD. The CDR3 consists of 13 residues. Trimming at V came to 10 bases and at J to 4 bases, leaving 6 bases not matched to a gene. This CDR3 is CATAGGGNQPQHF. CDR3 in DNA: TGTGCCACCGCAGGGGGCGGAAATCAGCCCCAGCATTTT.

The chain is built from TRBV5-1 and TRBJ2-3, with 12 bases fitting TRBD2. V lost 4 bases to trimming and J lost 0 bases; unmatched junction nucleotides: 3. The CDR3 length is 16 residues. The germline CDR1 and CDR2 sequences are SGHRS and YFSETQ. Here the CDR3 reads CASSPGLAGSTDTQYF. The CDR3 DNA reads TGCGCCAGCAGCCCCGGACTAGCGGGGAGCACAGATACGCAGTATTTT.

The CDR3: CASSVGGQGLDTIYF. In DNA form, the CDR3 reads TGTGCCAGCAGCGTGGGGGGGCAGGGATTGGACACCATATATTTT. This sequence joins TRBV9 and TRBJ1-3; tentatively, D is TRBD1 (6 bases). The germline gives CDR1 SGDLS, CDR2 YYNGEE. Trimming cost V 2 bases and J 8 bases, with 17 bases left between them. This CDR3 is built from 15 residues.

The chain carries TRBV28 and TRBJ2-1; tentative D call: TRBD2 (7 bases). CDR3 length: 13 residues. Germline CDR1 is MDHEN and CDR2 is SYDVKM. V was cut by 2 bases and J by 7 bases, with 9 bases left in between. The CDR3 region has the DNA TGTGCCAGCAGTTTAGGGAGGGGGAATGAGCAGTTCTTC. It translates to CASSLGRGNEQFF.

V is TRBV6-1 and J is TRBJ1-4, with 9 positions matching TRBD1. Germline V gene lookup returns CDR1 MNHNS and CDR2 SASEGT. This CDR3 is built from 14 residues. The V segment lost 6 bases and the J segment 7 bases; nucleotides outside the gene matches: 6. Here the CDR3 reads CASSPGQGREKLFF. CDR3 coding DNA: TGTGCCAGCAGCCCGGGACAGGGACGTGAAAAACTGTTTTTT.

This clone appeared once. This chain connects TRBV4-1 to TRBJ2-1, with TRBD2 matching 9 bases. The CDR3 is 18 amino acids. Germline V CDR1 and CDR2: MGHRA, YSYEKL. V trimming: 0 bases; J trimming: 5 bases; junction bases outside the gene matches: 11. CDR3 bases: TGCGCCAGCAGCCAAGAAACAGCCGGGACTAGCTCTCACAATGAGCAGTTCTTC. Translating gives CASSQETAGTSSHNEQFF.

The chain couples TRBV27 to TRBJ2-7; 8 nucleotides line up with TRBD2. Germline trimming cut 4 bases from V and 5 bases from J; bases unmatched to any gene: 13. Germline CDR1 reads MNHEY; CDR2 reads SMNVEV (reference sequence). This CDR3 is 16 amino acids long. For the CDR3, the DNA is TGTGCCAGCAGTTCTACCCCCGGGACTAGTATGCACGAGCAGTACTTC. This encodes CASSSTPGTSMHEQYF.